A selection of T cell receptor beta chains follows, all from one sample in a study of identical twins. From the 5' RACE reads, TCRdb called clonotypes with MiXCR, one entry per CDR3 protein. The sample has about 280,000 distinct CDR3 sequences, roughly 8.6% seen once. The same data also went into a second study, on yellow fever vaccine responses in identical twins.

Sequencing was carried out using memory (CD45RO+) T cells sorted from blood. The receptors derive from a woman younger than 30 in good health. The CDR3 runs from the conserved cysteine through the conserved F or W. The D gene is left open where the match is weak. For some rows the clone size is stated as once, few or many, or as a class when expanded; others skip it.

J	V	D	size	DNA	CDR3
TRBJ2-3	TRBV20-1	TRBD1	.	TGCAGTGCTAAGCGACCGGGACAGGGTAACACAGATACGCAGTATTTT	CSAKRPGQGNTDTQYF
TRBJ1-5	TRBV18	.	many	TGTGCCAGCTCACCACCGTCAGGGGTTAGCAATCAGCCCCAGCATTTT	CASSPPSGVSNQPQHF
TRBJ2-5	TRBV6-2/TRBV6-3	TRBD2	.	TGTGCCAGCAGTTACACTGGCGGGAGTTCTAAACAAGAGACCCAGTACTTC	CASSYTGGSSKQETQYF
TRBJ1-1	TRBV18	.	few	TGTGCCAGCTCACCACGGGCACCTGGCCTGAACACTGAAGCTTTCTTT	CASSPRAPGLNTEAFF
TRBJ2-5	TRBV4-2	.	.	TGTGCCAGCAGCCAAGATCCGGGGGGCATGGCGGAGACCCAGTACTTC	CASSQDPGGMAETQYF
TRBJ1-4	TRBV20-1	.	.	TGCAGTGCTAGAGGTGGGGGGGAAGACGAAAAACTGTTTTTT	CSARGGGEDEKLFF
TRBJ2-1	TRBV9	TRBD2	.	TGTGCCAGCAGCCCCCAGCTAGCGGGGGACAATGAGCAGTTCTTC	CASSPQLAGDNEQFF
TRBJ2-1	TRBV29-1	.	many	TGCAGCGCCTCCTTAGGGGGAGGGCCGGGCGATGAGCAGTTCTTC	CSASLGGGPGDEQFF
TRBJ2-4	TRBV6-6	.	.	TGTGCCAGCAGTGGGGGGAAGAACGCTCAGTACTTC	CASSGGKNAQYF
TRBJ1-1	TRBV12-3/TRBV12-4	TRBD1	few	TGTGCCAGCAGTTTGAGGGACAGGAGGGAAGCTTTCTTT	CASSLRDRREAFF
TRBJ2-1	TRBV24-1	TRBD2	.	TGTGCCACCAGTGATCCAGCGGGGGGCAACTACAATGAGCAGTTCTTC	CATSDPAGGNYNEQFF
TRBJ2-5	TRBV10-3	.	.	TGTGCCATCAGTGATGGGTTTCTAGGAGGGGGATCTCAAGAGACCCAGTACTTC	CAISDGFLGGGSQETQYF
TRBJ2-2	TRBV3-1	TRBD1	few	TGTGCCACCCAGGGGGCAGGAACCGGGGAGCTGTTTTTT	CATQGAGTGELFF
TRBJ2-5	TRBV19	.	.	TGTGCCAGTAGTATAGCCGGGGGAGCGGAGACCAAGTACTTC	CASSIAGGAETKYF
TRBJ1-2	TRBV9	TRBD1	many	TGTGCCAGCAGCGTAGGAGGAGGACAGGGGATCTATGGCTACACCTTC	CASSVGGGQGIYGYTF
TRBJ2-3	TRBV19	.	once	TGTGCCAGTAGTAGGGGAAAAGACACAGATACGCAGTATTTT	CASSRGKDTDTQYF
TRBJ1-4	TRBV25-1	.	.	TGTGCCAGCAGTGGGAAGACTAATGAAAAACTGTTTTTT	CASSGKTNEKLFF
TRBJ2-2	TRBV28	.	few	TGTGCCAGCAGTTTATTAGGTAGCGACAACACCGGGGAGCTGTTTTTT	CASSLLGSDNTGELFF
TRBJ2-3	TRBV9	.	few	TGTGCCAGCAGCGTAGGGGTGGGGACAGATACGCAGTATTTT	CASSVGVGTDTQYF
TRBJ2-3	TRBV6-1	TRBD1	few	TGTGCCAGCAGTGAAGCAGGAGGACAGGGGATGCATACGCAGTATTTT	CASSEAGGQGMHTQYF
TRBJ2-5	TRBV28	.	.	TGTGCCAGCAGGCCGCGGTCAGTCGGAGAGACCCAGTACTTC	CASRPRSVGETQYF
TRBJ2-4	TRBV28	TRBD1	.	TGTGCCAGCAGTCCAGGGGGCGCCGCCAAAAACATTCAGTACTTC	CASSPGGAAKNIQYF
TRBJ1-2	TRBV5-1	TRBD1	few	TGCGCCAGCAGCAGGGGACAGGGGGCAGACTATGGCTACACCTTC	CASSRGQGADYGYTF
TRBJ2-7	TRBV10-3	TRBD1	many	TGTGCCATCAGTAGGACAGGGGGGACCTACGAGCAGTACTTC	CAISRTGGTYEQYF
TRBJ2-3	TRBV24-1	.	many	TGTGCCACCAAGGAGGGGTCGAACGACACAGATACGCAGTATTTT	CATKEGSNDTDTQYF
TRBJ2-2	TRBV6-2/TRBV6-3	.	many	TGTGCCAGCCTCAACCCGACTAGTCTAGCCGGGGAGCTGTTTTTT	CASLNPTSLAGELFF
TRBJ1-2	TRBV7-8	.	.	TGTGCCAGCAGCCCGTCCCGGGCTGAGCGACGAGGCTACACCTTC	CASSPSRAERRGYTF
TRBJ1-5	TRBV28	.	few	TGTGCCAGCAGTTACCAGTGGGCAGGTCATCAGCCCCAGCATTTT	CASSYQWAGHQPQHF
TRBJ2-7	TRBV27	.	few	TGTGCCAGCAGTTTTTCGCAGGGGCCCTTCTACGAGCAGTACTTC	CASSFSQGPFYEQYF